This T cell receptor (beta chain) was captured in a study of spatial heterogeneity in lung cancer. The sample's time point: sample taken at primary tumor resection. TCRdb analysed the 5' RACE reads with MiXCR anew, one entry per CDR3 protein. The repertoire has roughly 48,000 distinct CDR3 sequences, about 5.8% of them found once; the top ten carry approximately 10%. Ten or more counts support this clonotype. This sequence was found in a male donor with early-stage non-small cell lung cancer. The starting material was PBMCs, obtained at surgery.

The CDR3 DNA follows: TGTGCCAGCAGTCGTCAGGGCGGCTCGGACTATGGCTACACCTTC. It specifies CASSRQGGSDYGYTF. The J gene is TRBJ1-2, the V gene TRBV6-2 or TRBV6-3; D may be TRBD1 (5 bases). The CDR3 sequence is 15 residues long. V was cut by 5 bases and J by 3 bases, with 16 bases left in between. The germline V gene encodes CDR1 MNHEY and CDR2 SVGEGT.